This T cell receptor (beta chain) was identified in a study of blood T cell repertoires in COVID-19. Study-level information: Italy, Spain and the United States were the sources of the convalescent and acute COVID-19 samples.

CDR1 is KGHDR, CDR2 SFDVKD, per germline. The V end lost 5 bases, the J end lost 10 bases, and 9 bases lay between the germline ends. The CDR3 has 11 amino acids. Here immunoSEQ multiplex PCR was the method, and the copy in TCRdb shows in-frame clones only, minus some. Seen here are around 390,000 clones, about 83% observed once, and the top ten hold around 9.3%. Cohort placement rested on clinical history that participants reported themselves. The sequence was obtained from a woman in her forties or fifties who had recovered from COVID-19. The sample comprised PBMCs or T cells enriched from blood (not recorded which). The chain joins TRBV24-1 to TRBJ2-3; D is unresolved. CDR3 protein: CATSAESSQYF. CDR3 in DNA: TGTGCCACCAGTGCGGAGAGTTCGCAGTATTTT.